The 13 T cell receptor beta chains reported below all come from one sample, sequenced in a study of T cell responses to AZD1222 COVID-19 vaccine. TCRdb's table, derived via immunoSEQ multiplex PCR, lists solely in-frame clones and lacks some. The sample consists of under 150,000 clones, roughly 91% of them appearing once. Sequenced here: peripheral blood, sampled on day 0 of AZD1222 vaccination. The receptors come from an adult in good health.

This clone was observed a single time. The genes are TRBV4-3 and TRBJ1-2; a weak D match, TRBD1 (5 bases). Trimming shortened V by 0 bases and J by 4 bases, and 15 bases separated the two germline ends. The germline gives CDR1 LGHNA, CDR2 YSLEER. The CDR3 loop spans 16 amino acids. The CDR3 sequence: CASSQDSTNQGYGYTF. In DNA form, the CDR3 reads TGCGCCAGCAGCCAAGATTCGACCAACCAGGGCTATGGCTACACCTTC.

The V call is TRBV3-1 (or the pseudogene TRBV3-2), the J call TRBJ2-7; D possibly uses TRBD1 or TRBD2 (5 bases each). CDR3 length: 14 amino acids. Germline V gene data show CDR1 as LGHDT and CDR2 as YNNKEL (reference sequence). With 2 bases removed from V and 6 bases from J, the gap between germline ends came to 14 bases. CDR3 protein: CASSQTNWGSEQYF. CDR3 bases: TGTGCCAGCAGCCAAACCAACTGGGGGAGCGAGCAGTACTTC.

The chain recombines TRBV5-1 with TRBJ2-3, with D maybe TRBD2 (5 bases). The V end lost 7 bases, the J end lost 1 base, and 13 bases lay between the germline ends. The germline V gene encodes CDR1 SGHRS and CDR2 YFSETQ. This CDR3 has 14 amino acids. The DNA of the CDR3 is TGCGCCAGCGAACGAGGTAGCGGCACAGATACGCAGTATTTT. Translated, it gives CASERGSGTDTQYF.

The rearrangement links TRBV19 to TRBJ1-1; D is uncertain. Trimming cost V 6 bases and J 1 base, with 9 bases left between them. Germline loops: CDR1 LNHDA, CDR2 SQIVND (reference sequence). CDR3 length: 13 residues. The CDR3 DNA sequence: TGTGCCAGTAGCCTCCTTGGGAACACTGAAGCTTTCTTT. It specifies CASSLLGNTEAFF.

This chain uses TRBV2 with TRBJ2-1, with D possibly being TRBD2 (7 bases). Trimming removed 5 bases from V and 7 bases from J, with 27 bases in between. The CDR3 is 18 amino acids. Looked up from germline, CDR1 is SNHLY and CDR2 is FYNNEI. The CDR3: CASSHFQLAGATGNEQFF. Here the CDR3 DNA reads TGTGCCAGCAGTCATTTCCAGTTGGCGGGGGCCACAGGGAATGAGCAGTTCTTC.

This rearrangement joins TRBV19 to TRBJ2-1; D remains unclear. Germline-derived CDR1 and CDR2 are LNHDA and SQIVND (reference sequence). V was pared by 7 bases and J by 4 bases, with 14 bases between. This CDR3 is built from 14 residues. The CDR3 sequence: CASKAPSRYNEQFF. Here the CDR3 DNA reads TGTGCCAGTAAAGCGCCCTCCAGGTACAATGAGCAGTTCTTC. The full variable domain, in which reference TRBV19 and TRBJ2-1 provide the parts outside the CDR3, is DGGITQSPKYLFRKEGQNVTLSCEQNLNHDAMYWYRQDPGQGLRLIYYSQIVNDFQKGDIAEGYSVSREKKESFPLTVTSAQKNPTAFYLCASKAPSRYNEQFFGPGTRLTVL.

CDR3 region: CASSLALSPTYEQYF. CDR3 nucleotide sequence: TGTGCCAGCAGCCTAGCCCTAAGCCCCACCTACGAGCAGTACTTC. The chain has TRBV11-2 and TRBJ2-7, with D possibly being TRBD2 (5 bases). The CDR3 extends over 15 amino acids. CDR1 and CDR2 from the germline V gene are SGHAT and FQNNGV. V lost 5 bases and J lost 2, with 16 bases in between.

The CDR3 here is CASSAGQPSFYEQYF. CDR3 nucleotides: TGTGCCAGCAGCGCTGGACAGCCCTCTTTCTACGAGCAGTACTTC. The chain carries TRBV6-5 and TRBJ2-7, with a possible D match to TRBD1 (6 bases). Looked up from germline, CDR1 is MNHEY and CDR2 is SVGAGI. With 6 bases removed from V and 3 bases from J, the gap between germline ends came to 18 bases. The CDR3 extends over 15 amino acids.

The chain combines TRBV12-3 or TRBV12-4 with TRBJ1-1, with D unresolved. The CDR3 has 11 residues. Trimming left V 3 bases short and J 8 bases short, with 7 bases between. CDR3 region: CASSFPSEAFF. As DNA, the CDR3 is TGTGCCAGCAGTTTCCCCTCGGAAGCTTTCTTT.

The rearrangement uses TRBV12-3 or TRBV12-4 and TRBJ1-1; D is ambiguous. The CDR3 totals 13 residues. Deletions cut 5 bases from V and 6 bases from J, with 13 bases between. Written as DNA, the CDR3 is TGTGCCAGCAGTCCTATCACCGAGTCTGAAGCTTTCTTT. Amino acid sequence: CASSPITESEAFF.

The CDR3 region has the DNA TGTGCCAGCCGTAGAGGGGGCAACACCGGGGAGCTGTTTTTT. This sequence encodes CASRRGGNTGELFF. The chain uses TRBV7-9 and TRBJ2-2; 7 nucleotides align to TRBD1. The CDR3 has 14 residues. J lost 2 bases, V lost 8 bases, and 5 bases had no gene match. From germline, CDR1 is SEHNR and CDR2 FQNEAQ (reference sequence).

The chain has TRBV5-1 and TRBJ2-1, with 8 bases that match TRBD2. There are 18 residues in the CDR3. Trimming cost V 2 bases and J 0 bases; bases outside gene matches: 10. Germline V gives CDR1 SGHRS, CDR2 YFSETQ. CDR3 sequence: CASSLSGAGAASYNEQFF. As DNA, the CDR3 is TGCGCCAGCAGCTTAAGTGGAGCGGGAGCCGCCTCCTACAATGAGCAGTTCTTC.

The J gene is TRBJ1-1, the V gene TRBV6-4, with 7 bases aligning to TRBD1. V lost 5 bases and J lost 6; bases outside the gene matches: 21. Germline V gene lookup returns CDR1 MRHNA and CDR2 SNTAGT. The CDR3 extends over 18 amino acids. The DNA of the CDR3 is TGTGCCAGCAGTATCATCGACAGGGTCTTGACAAAGTTTGCTGAAGCTTTCTTT. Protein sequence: CASSIIDRVLTKFAEAFF.